The 12 T cell receptor beta chains presented below share a single source sample, sequenced in a study of identical twins. TCRdb re-analysed the 5' RACE reads in MiXCR, keeping a single row per CDR3 protein. The profile shows about 530,000 distinct CDR3 sequences, about 22% of them singletons. These data also formed part of another study, on yellow fever vaccine responses in identical twins.

The sequenced sample was CD4+ T cells sorted from blood. These receptors all come from a woman aged 18-29 years in good health.

This clonotype was counted a few times. The CDR3 DNA reads TGCGCCAGCAGCTTGGGACAGGGGGATACCACTGAAGCTTTCTTT. It encodes CASSLGQGDTTEAFF. V usage is TRBV5-1 and J usage is TRBJ1-1; 9 bases are shared with TRBD1. Germline values: CDR1 SGHRS, CDR2 YFSETQ. V shed 0 bases, J shed 4 bases, and the junction held 4 bases outside the gene matches. The CDR3 is 15 residues long.

The chain combines TRBV20-1 with TRBJ2-1, with D hard to call. This CDR3 spans 14 amino acids. Trimming left V 3 bases short and J 1 base short, with 10 bases between. Germline V gives CDR1 DFQATT, CDR2 SNEGSKA (reference sequence). The CDR3 nucleotides are TGCAGTGCTAGTGGCCCATGGTCCTACAATGAGCAGTTCTTC. Protein product: CSASGPWSYNEQFF.

V gene TRBV3-1 combines with J gene TRBJ1-1; possibly TRBD1 for D (5 bases). Trimming cost V 5 bases and J 6 bases, with 13 bases left between them. CDR3 length: 13 amino acids. CDR1 and CDR2 from the germline V gene are LGHDT and YNNKEL (reference sequence). CDR3 bases: TGTGCCAGCAGCATACGGGGGGTGGCTGAAGCTTTCTTT. It encodes CASSIRGVAEAFF. Filled out from reference TRBV3-1 and TRBJ1-1, the complete variable domain reads DTAVSQTPKYLVTQMGNDKSIKCEQNLGHDTMYWYKQDSKKFLKIMFSYNNKELIINETVPNRFSPKSPDKAHLNLHINSLELGDSAVYFCASSIRGVAEAFFGQGTRLTVV.

There are a few counts of this clonotype. The chain carries TRBV6-6 and TRBJ1-2; D ambiguous. The CDR3 has 12 residues. Trimming removed 5 bases from V and 5 bases from J, with 9 bases in between. Germline loops: CDR1 MNHNY, CDR2 SVGAGI (reference sequence). Here the CDR3 DNA reads TGTGCCAGCAGTAAGACCGAGTATGGCTACACCTTC. Protein: CASSKTEYGYTF.

This clonotype was counted many times. This rearrangement joins TRBV5-1 to TRBJ2-7; D may be TRBD1 (5 bases). Trimming stripped 0 bases from V and 0 bases from J, with 7 bases between. This CDR3 has 14 residues. CDR1 is SGHRS and CDR2 is YFSETQ in the germline V gene. The DNA of the CDR3 is TGCGCCAGCAGCTTGGGGACAACCTCCTACGAGCAGTACTTC. It is translated as CASSLGTTSYEQYF.

DNA of the CDR3: TGTGCCAGCAGCCCCAAACCCCCACAGGGGGCGTTAGGGGAGCAGTACTTC. Protein: CASSPKPPQGALGEQYF. V and J are TRBV25-1 and TRBJ2-7; 9 nucleotides agree with TRBD1. This CDR3 is built from 17 residues. The germline CDR1 and CDR2 sequences are MGHDK and SYGVNS. V was clipped by 6 bases and J by 7 bases; unmatched bases: 19.

A few counts support this clonotype. The gene calls are TRBV15 and TRBJ2-7; no definite D call. The CDR3 spans 15 residues. Trimming took 0 bases from V and 2 from J, leaving 11 bases between them. Germline CDR1 is LNHNV and CDR2 is YYDKDF (reference sequence). The CDR3 spells CATSREPNKAYEQYF. For the CDR3, the DNA is TGTGCCACCAGCAGAGAACCCAACAAGGCCTACGAGCAGTACTTC.

This clonotype was seen many times. V is TRBV10-3 and J is TRBJ2-3, with unresolved D. V lost 0 bases, J lost 2 bases, and 0 bases lay in between. The germline V gene has CDR1 ENHRY and CDR2 SYGVKD. The CDR3 is made up of 12 amino acids. The CDR3 sequence is CAISESTDTQYF. CDR3 DNA: TGTGCCATCAGTGAGTCCACAGATACGCAGTATTTT.

The chain carries TRBV5-1 and TRBJ2-5, with D possibly being TRBD2 (6 bases). Deletions cut 2 bases from V and 1 base from J, with 9 bases between. Germline-derived CDR1 and CDR2 are SGHRS and YFSETQ. The CDR3 is 14 residues long. CDR3 bases: TGCGCCAGCAGCTTCCGGGACTCCCAAGAGACCCAGTACTTC. Translation gives CASSFRDSQETQYF.

The chain recombines TRBV3-1 with TRBJ2-2; no definite D call. This CDR3 has 13 amino acids. V lost 2 bases, J lost 6 bases, and 7 bases lay in between. The germline gives CDR1 LGHDT, CDR2 YNNKEL (reference sequence). The CDR3 nucleotides are TGTGCCAGCAGCCAACGGGCGGCCGGGGAGCTGTTTTTT. Its protein product is CASSQRAAGELFF.

The chain uses TRBV11-2 and TRBJ2-5; 7 nucleotides match TRBD1. Germline V gene lookup returns CDR1 SGHAT and CDR2 FQNNGV. J gave up 4 bases and V 5 bases, and 7 bases lay outside the gene matches. The length of the CDR3 is 14 residues. The CDR3 DNA reads as TGTGCCAGCAGCCAAACAGGGGCCCCAGAGACCCAGTACTTC. Translated: CASSQTGAPETQYF. Full variable domain (rest looked up from reference TRBV11-2 and TRBJ2-5): EAGVAQSPRYKIIEKRQSVAFWCNPISGHATLYWYQQILGQGPKLLIQFQNNGVVDDSQLPKDRFSAERLKGVDSTLKIQPAKLEDSAVYLCASSQTGAPETQYFGPGTRLLVL.

This clonotype appeared a few times. The V and J genes are TRBV7-2 and TRBJ2-5; perhaps TRBD2 as D (5 bases). Between the trimmed V and J ends, which lost 5 bases and 4 bases, there was a span of 11 bases. The CDR3 is 13 amino acids. The germline V gene encodes CDR1 SGHTA and CDR2 FQGNSA. The CDR3: CASSRDYGETQYF. The CDR3 DNA is TGTGCCAGCAGCCGAGACTACGGAGAGACCCAGTACTTC.